A single sample is the source of the 4 T cell receptor beta chains below, sequenced in a study of identical twins. TCRdb analysed the 5' RACE reads with MiXCR anew, one entry per CDR3 protein. The data hold around 490,000 distinct CDR3 sequences, with nearly 15% observed a single time. This same sample was also part of a study on yellow fever vaccine responses in identical twins.

The specimen was CD4+ T cells sorted from blood. The source is a woman between 18 and 29 years old in good health.

J is TRBJ2-5 and V is TRBV12-3 or TRBV12-4; 10 nucleotides line up with TRBD2. V trimming: 3 bases; J trimming: 6 bases; junction bases outside the gene matches: 10. This CDR3 has 16 residues. CDR3 amino acids: CASSFGAGGLGQTQYF. The CDR3 DNA reads as TGTGCCAGCAGTTTCGGAGCGGGAGGGTTGGGGCAGACCCAGTACTTC.

This clonotype was seen a handful of times. The CDR3 loop is CASSTSDGMILQAFF. The CDR3 nucleotides are TGTGCCAGTAGTACATCAGACGGAATGATCCTCCAAGCTTTCTTT. The chain is built from TRBV19 and TRBJ1-1; D remains ambiguous. Germline CDR1 is LNHDA and CDR2 is SQIVND (reference sequence). The CDR3 is 15 amino acids. The V end lost 4 bases, the J end lost 9 bases, and 21 bases lay between the germline ends.

The chain joins TRBV5-1 to TRBJ2-1; D uncertain. This CDR3 comprises 15 residues. Trimming stripped 2 bases from V and 8 bases from J, with 17 bases between. Germline V gives CDR1 SGHRS, CDR2 YFSETQ. CDR3 nucleotides: TGCGCCAGCAGCTTTATCGAGGTAGGAGAACATGAGCAGTTCTTC. Its protein is CASSFIEVGEHEQFF.

The chain has TRBV5-5 and TRBJ2-1, with TRBD2 identical over 7 bases. With 3 bases clipped from V and 4 bases from J, the junction kept 10 bases outside the gene matches. CDR3 length: 16 amino acids. CDR1 and CDR2 from the germline V gene are SGHKS and YYEKEE (reference sequence). The CDR3: CASSSLPGGSYNEQFF. CDR3 in DNA: TGTGCCAGCAGCTCCCTACCGGGGGGTTCGTACAATGAGCAGTTCTTC.